Each of the 19 T cell receptor beta chains below was sequenced from the same sample in a study of monozygotic twins with inflammatory bowel disease. Reprocessing the 5' RACE reads, TCRdb reports a single entry for every CDR3 protein and omits DNA. The sample table includes 440,000 or so distinct CDR3 sequences. Sample: blood. The source of these receptors is a human donor with ulcerative colitis or Crohn's disease, or a healthy co-twin of an affected twin (not recorded which).

V gene TRBV20-1 combines with J gene TRBJ2-3; with no DNA, the TCRdb D assignment of TRBD2 cannot be verified. The CDR3 length is 15 residues. CDR1 is DFQATT, CDR2 SNEGSKA, per germline (reference sequence). The chain's CDR3 is CSARDTLLGSDTQYF.

This sequence joins TRBV27 and TRBJ2-1; TCRdb's assignment of TRBD2 cannot be checked, as there is no DNA. The CDR3 has 16 amino acids. From germline, CDR1 is MNHEY and CDR2 SMNVEV (reference sequence). The CDR3 protein is CASTPGTSGIVGEQFF.

This rearrangement joins TRBV6-1 to TRBJ1-6; the D gene TCRdb calls, TRBD1, cannot be checked with no DNA. The CDR3 is 15 amino acids. The V gene's germline CDR1 is MNHNS and CDR2 SASEGT. CDR3 region: CASSTGGIYNSPLHF.

The chain employs TRBV20-1 and TRBJ2-7; as DNA is missing, the TRBD1 call by TCRdb cannot be tested. The CDR3 has 14 amino acids. CDR1 and CDR2 (germline): DFQATT, SNEGSKA (reference sequence). The CDR3 region is CSAVQGTGSSEQYF.

The CDR3 spells CASSPGLGTGYTF. This chain links TRBV5-1 with TRBJ1-2. Germline V gene lookup returns CDR1 SGHRS and CDR2 YFSETQ. The CDR3 is 13 residues long.

V gene TRBV6-2 or TRBV6-3 combines with J gene TRBJ1-2; TCRdb proposes TRBD1, but this gene call is untestable without DNA. CDR3 size: 13 residues. Per the germline V gene, CDR1 is MNHEY and CDR2 is SVGEGT. The CDR3 here is CASSDQGGYGYTF.

The gene calls are TRBV5-1 and TRBJ2-2; TCRdb names TRBD2, which stays unverified in the absence of DNA. Germline V gene lookup returns CDR1 SGHRS and CDR2 YFSETQ. CDR3 length: 16 residues. The chain's CDR3 is CASSFTASGNTGELFF. Drawing the rest from reference TRBV5-1 and TRBJ2-2, the complete variable domain is KAGVTQTPRYLIKTRGQQVTLSCSPISGHRSVSWYQQTPGQGLQFLFEYFSETQRNKGNFPGRFSGRQFSNSRSEMNVSTLELGDSALYLCASSFTASGNTGELFFGEGSRLTVL.

The CDR3 spells CASSLYGPGNTEAFF. The rearrangement joins TRBV5-5 to TRBJ1-1; checking the TCRdb D call of TRBD1 is not possible without DNA. The germline V gene has CDR1 SGHKS and CDR2 YYEKEE (reference sequence). There are 15 residues in the CDR3.

The chain is built from TRBV21-1 and TRBJ2-7; the TCRdb call, TRBD1, lacks DNA for checking. TRBV21-1 is an annotated pseudogene. This CDR3 is 14 amino acids long. The CDR3 loop reads CASSKGQENNEQYF.

The chain employs TRBV6-5 and TRBJ2-3. The CDR3 covers 13 residues. CDR1 MNHEY and CDR2 SVGAGI come from the germline V gene. The CDR3: CASSSWTSDTQYF.

This rearrangement joins TRBV4-1 to TRBJ1-3; lacking DNA, the TRBD1 call made by TCRdb goes unchecked. The CDR3 is made up of 14 amino acids. CDR1 is MGHRA, CDR2 YSYEKL, per germline. CDR3 in amino acids: CASSPDRGRNTIYF.

V usage is TRBV18 and J usage is TRBJ2-3; TCRdb picks TRBD1, but there is no DNA to check that call. Germline values: CDR1 KGHSH, CDR2 LQKENI. The CDR3 runs 15 residues. CDR3 in amino acids: CASSRATLETDTQYF.

The chain links TRBV5-1 to TRBJ2-1; TCRdb's D call, TRBD1, is unchecked because there is no DNA. The CDR3 spans 14 residues. Looked up from germline, CDR1 is SGHRS and CDR2 is YFSETQ. This CDR3 is CASGGGGPYNEQFF.

CDR3 in amino acids: CASSQEAILRGQAFF. J is TRBJ1-1 and V is TRBV3-1; the D gene TCRdb calls, TRBD1, cannot be checked with no DNA. Germline CDR1 LGHDT, CDR2 YNNKEL (reference sequence). This CDR3 has 15 residues.

The rearrangement uses TRBV2 and TRBJ1-2; checking the TCRdb D call of TRBD1 is not possible without DNA. Germline V lookup: CDR1 SNHLY, CDR2 FYNNEI. The CDR3 runs 12 residues. The CDR3 reads CASARTNYGYTF.

This sequence joins TRBV30 and TRBJ1-1. From germline, CDR1 is GTSNPN and CDR2 SVGIG (reference sequence). The CDR3 sequence is 12 residues long. The CDR3 is CAWSRRGAEAFF.

CDR3 residues: CASSRERGVYNEQFF. V gene TRBV7-2 combines with J gene TRBJ2-1; as DNA is missing, the TRBD2 call by TCRdb cannot be tested. The CDR3 extends over 15 amino acids. Germline V gene data show CDR1 as SGHTA and CDR2 as FQGNSA.

The V gene is TRBV5-1, the J gene TRBJ2-2. The CDR3 loop spans 14 amino acids. The germline CDR1 and CDR2 sequences are SGHRS and YFSETQ. The CDR3 region is CASSLKERAGELFF.

The chain has TRBV5-5 and TRBJ1-1; the TCRdb D gene call, TRBD1, has no DNA to confirm it. The germline V gene has CDR1 SGHKS and CDR2 YYEKEE (reference sequence). This CDR3 has 15 residues. CDR3 sequence: CASSPHRGFQGEAFF.